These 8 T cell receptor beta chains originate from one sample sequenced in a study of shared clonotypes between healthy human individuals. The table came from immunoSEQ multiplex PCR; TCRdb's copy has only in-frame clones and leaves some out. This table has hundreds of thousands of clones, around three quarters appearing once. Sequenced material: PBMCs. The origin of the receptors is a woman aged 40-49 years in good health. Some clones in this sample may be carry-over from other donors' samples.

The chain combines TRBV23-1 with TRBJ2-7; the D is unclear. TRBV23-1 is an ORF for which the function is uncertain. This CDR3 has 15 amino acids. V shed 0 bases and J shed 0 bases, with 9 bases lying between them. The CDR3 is CASSQSPRRSYEQYF. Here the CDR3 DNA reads TGCGCCAGCAGTCAATCCCCCAGGCGCTCCTACGAGCAGTACTTC.

CDR3 region: CASSPTGTDTQYF. The CDR3 region has the DNA TGTGCCAGCAGCCCCACAGGGACAGATACGCAGTATTTT. V and J are TRBV7-9 and TRBJ2-3, with D possibly matching TRBD1 (6 bases). The CDR3 is 13 residues long. The germline V gene has CDR1 SEHNR and CDR2 FQNEAQ (reference sequence). With 5 bases removed from V and 3 bases from J, the gap between germline ends came to 9 bases.

The CDR3 loop reads CASSPLAGGTNEQFF. Written as DNA, the CDR3 is TGTGCCAGCAGCCCTTTAGCGGGAGGTACCAATGAGCAGTTCTTC. The chain is built from TRBV5-4 and TRBJ2-1; 10 bases match TRBD2. V was pared by 4 bases and J by 6 bases, with 7 bases of the junction left unmatched. The CDR3 length is 15 residues. The germline gives CDR1 SGHNT, CDR2 YYREEE (reference sequence).

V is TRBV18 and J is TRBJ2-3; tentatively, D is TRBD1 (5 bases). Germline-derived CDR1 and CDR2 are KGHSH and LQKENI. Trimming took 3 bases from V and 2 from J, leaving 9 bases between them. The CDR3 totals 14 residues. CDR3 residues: CASSPGRATDTQYF. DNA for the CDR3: TGTGCCAGCTCACCGGGCAGGGCCACAGATACGCAGTATTTT.

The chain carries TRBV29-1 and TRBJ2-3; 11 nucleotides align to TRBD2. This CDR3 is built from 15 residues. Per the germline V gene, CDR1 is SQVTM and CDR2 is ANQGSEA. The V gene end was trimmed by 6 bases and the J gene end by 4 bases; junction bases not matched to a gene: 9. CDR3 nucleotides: TGCAGCGTGGAACTAGCGGGAGTCTCCCCAGATACGCAGTATTTT. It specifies CSVELAGVSPDTQYF.

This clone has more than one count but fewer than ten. The CDR3: CAIRGRDGEKLFF. DNA of the CDR3: TGTGCCATCAGGGGCAGGGATGGGGAAAAACTGTTTTTT. The rearrangement uses TRBV10-3 and TRBJ1-4; D is possibly TRBD1 (5 bases). The CDR3 runs 13 residues. V was pared by 6 bases and J by 8 bases, with 13 bases between. Germline V gives CDR1 ENHRY, CDR2 SYGVKD.

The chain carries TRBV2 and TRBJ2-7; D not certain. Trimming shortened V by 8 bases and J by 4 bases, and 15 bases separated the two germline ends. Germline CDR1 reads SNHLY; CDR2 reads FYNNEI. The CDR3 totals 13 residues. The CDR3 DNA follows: TGTGCCAGCTCAGAGACAACTCTATACGAGCAGTACTTC. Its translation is CASSETTLYEQYF.

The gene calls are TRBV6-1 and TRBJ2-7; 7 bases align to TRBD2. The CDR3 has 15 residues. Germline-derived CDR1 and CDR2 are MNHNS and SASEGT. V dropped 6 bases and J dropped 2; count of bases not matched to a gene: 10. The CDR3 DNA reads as TGTGCCAGCAGCCAACTAAGCGGGATCACCTACGAGCAGTACTTC. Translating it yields CASSQLSGITYEQYF.